Listed below are T cell receptor beta chains from one sample, sequenced in a study of blood T cell repertoires in COVID-19. TCRdb's copy holds only in-frame clones and misses some; the assay was immunoSEQ multiplex PCR. The sample lists 90,000 to 130,000 clones; about three quarters were seen once. The sample consisted of peripheral blood. These receptors were obtained from a woman aged 80 or over with active or convalescent COVID-19. CDR3s include the opening cysteine and the closing phenylalanine or tryptophan.

TRBJ2-5	TRBV4-1	CASSHPGLAGVQETQYF
TRBJ1-2	TRBV12-3/TRBV12-4	CASSDSGYGYTF
TRBJ2-7	TRBV5-4	CASSSPRQGPDEQYF
TRBJ2-7	TRBV19	CASSISSYGFKSDEQYF
TRBJ2-2	TRBV6-5	CASSRTRNTGELFF
TRBJ2-7	TRBV11-2	CASSLRLAGGLYEQYF
TRBJ2-1	TRBV7-3	CASSPQLASSYNEQFF
TRBJ2-1	TRBV18	CASSLLAGPYNEQFF
TRBJ1-4	TRBV2	CASSENRGDEKLFF
TRBJ1-6	TRBV7-3	CASSPSYNSPLHF
TRBJ2-3	TRBV10-3	CAISDRTGSTDTQYF
TRBJ2-2	TRBV3-1/TRBV3-2	CASSQGRGFGELFF
TRBJ2-7	TRBV6-5	CARARGKSGDEQYF
TRBJ2-3	TRBV7-9	CASSLLTYRTGNRTDTQYF
TRBJ1-1	TRBV7-9	CASSLQNTEAFF
TRBJ1-5	TRBV19	CASNIRDRGSNQPQHF
TRBJ2-7	TRBV2	CASKRDRGFSSYEQYF
TRBJ1-1	TRBV2	CASRWDRVNTEAFF
TRBJ2-3	TRBV5-4	CASSLRGSDYTDTQYF
TRBJ1-2	TRBV6-1	CASSEAGRSLGGYTF
TRBJ1-3	TRBV7-2	CASSSTGQGLYTIYF
TRBJ1-1	TRBV9	CASSWGGSNTEAFF
TRBJ1-2	TRBV28	CASSLTGYGYTF
TRBJ2-7	TRBV7-2	CASSYGAGYEQYF
TRBJ2-1	TRBV7-8	CASSLRRKSSYNEQFF
TRBJ2-1	TRBV7-9	CASRPRTSLNEQFF
TRBJ2-5	TRBV29-1	CSAGLLRETQYF
TRBJ2-3	TRBV10-1	CASSSTKDRRADTQYF